This T cell receptor (beta chain) was retrieved from a study of CXCR3-negative and CXCR3-positive naive CD8 T cells. As to this clonotype: As yet, its antigen is unknown.

The authors gated naive CD8+ T cells as CD45RO-CCR7+CD27+CD95-. Findings of the study overall: Expression of CXCR3 was partially reduced after cryopreservation, and fresh PBMCs were used in most assays. Naive subsets showed comparable surface CD5, and TCR interaction strength was also inferred from TRB CDR3 physicochemistry. Similar TRBV-TRBJ usage was seen in naive cells (both CXCR3-negative and CXCR3-positive), but memory cells differed. Comparison of naive cells showed more hydrophobic TRB CDR3s in CXCR3-positive than in CXCR3-negative naive cells.

Libraries of TRB cDNA were made by 5' RACE and carried UMIs. Reanalyzing the 5' RACE reads, TCRdb keeps one entry per CDR3 protein, without DNA. Recorded for this sample: 75,000 to 100,000 distinct CDR3 sequences. Germline V gene sequence: CDR1 LNHNV, CDR2 YYDKDF (reference sequence). CDR3 length: 13 amino acids. The sequence was obtained from a human donor in good health. Some clones in this sample may be carry-over from other donors' samples. The gene calls are TRBV15 and TRBJ1-2. The source material was naive CXCR3+ CD8+ T cells from blood. Subset described: CD45RO-CCR7+CD27+CD95- naive CD8+ T cells expressing CXCR3 (TNR3+). The chain's CDR3 is CATSSVSKYGYTF.